These 32 T cell receptor beta chains were all obtained from the same sample, sequenced in a study of post-analysis software for immune sequencing data. Study outcomes and limitations: Compared with controls, patients had more of about 5 TRBV segments, including TRBV5-6, TRBV5-1 and TRBV20-1.

Their cognate antigens are unknown. Carried by the TCR beta cDNA libraries were unique molecular identifiers. TCRdb passed the PCR reads through MiXCR, listing each CDR3 protein once. The sample lists approximately 730,000 distinct CDR3 sequences; 46% were seen once. Specimen: blood. The receptors originated from a girl under 18 with multiple sclerosis.

This clonotype was observed a handful of times. The chain employs TRBV29-1 and TRBJ2-7; TRBD1 might be the D (5 bases). The CDR3 contains 13 residues. Trimming removed 2 bases at V and 4 bases at J, with 12 bases between. Per germline, CDR1 SQVTM and CDR2 ANQGSEA. CDR3 sequence reads: CSVEQTVPYEQYF. CDR3 sequence (DNA): TGCAGCGTTGAACAGACAGTCCCTTACGAGCAGTACTTC.

The CDR3 DNA sequence: TGTGCCAGCAGTTATAAGGGGTGGTCCTACGAGCAGTACTTC. This encodes CASSYKGWSYEQYF. V usage is TRBV28 and J usage is TRBJ2-7; TRBD1 might be the D (5 bases). V gave up 4 bases and J gave up 1 base, with 11 bases separating them. This CDR3 has 14 amino acids. Germline assignment: CDR1 MDHEN and CDR2 SYDVKM. The full variable domain, in which reference TRBV28 and TRBJ2-7 provide the parts outside the CDR3, is DVKVTQSSRYLVKRTGEKVFLECVQDMDHENMFWYRQDPGLGLRLIYFSYDVKMKEKGDIPEGYSVSREKKERFSLILESASTNQTSMYLCASSYKGWSYEQYFGPGTRLTVT.

The chain is built from TRBV7-2 and TRBJ2-7; 11 nucleotides agree with TRBD2. The V gene's germline CDR1 is SGHTA and CDR2 FQGNSA. The CDR3 extends over 15 amino acids. J lost 3 bases, V lost 4 bases, and 5 bases had no gene match. The CDR3 coding sequence is TGTGCCAGCAGCTACCTAGCGGGAGGAAACTACGAGCAGTACTTC. Its translation: CASSYLAGGNYEQYF.

V gene TRBV2 combines with J gene TRBJ2-3; D uncertain. The ends were cut back, 1 base at V and 10 bases at J, with 6 bases in the middle. This CDR3 is 11 amino acids long. CDR1 SNHLY and CDR2 FYNNEI come from the germline V gene. The CDR3 spells CASSEGIAQYF. The CDR3, as DNA: TGTGCCAGCAGTGAAGGCATCGCGCAGTATTTT.

This clonotype was picked up a small number of times. This chain uses TRBV27 with TRBJ1-2; 9 positions match TRBD1. Germline lookup yields CDR1 MNHEY and CDR2 SMNVEV (reference sequence). Losses at the gene ends were 4 bases for V and 3 bases for J; bases not matched to a gene: 6. This CDR3 contains 15 residues. This chain's CDR3 is CASSSRDRDYYGYTF. The CDR3 DNA sequence: TGTGCCAGCAGTTCCCGGGACAGGGATTACTATGGCTACACCTTC.

The rearrangement joins TRBV25-1 to TRBJ2-3, with 10 positions matching TRBD2. The CDR3 has 20 residues. J lost 0 bases, V lost 0 bases, and 12 bases had no gene match. Germline CDR1 MGHDK, CDR2 SYGVNS. This chain's CDR3 is CASSEYWLAGVPSSTDTQYF. Here the CDR3 DNA reads TGTGCCAGCAGTGAATATTGGCTAGCGGGAGTCCCTTCTAGCACAGATACGCAGTATTTT.

This chain links TRBV6-2 or TRBV6-3 with TRBJ2-7; D gene uncertain. Matching the DNA end better, TRBJ2-5 makes the J call doubtful. Germline lookup yields CDR1 MNHEY and CDR2 SVGEGT. CDR3 size: 13 residues. CDR3 loop: CASSYIRQETQYF. CDR3 DNA: TGTGCCAGCAGTTACATAAGGCAAGAGACCCAGTACTTC.

The chain links TRBV5-1 to TRBJ2-1; D uncertain. CDR3 length equals 14 residues. V lost 0 bases to trimming and J lost 7 bases, with 11 bases between them. Germline assignment: CDR1 SGHRS and CDR2 YFSETQ. The DNA for the CDR3 is TGCGCCAGCAGCTTGGGAATCTCGGCTAATGAGCAGTTCTTC. It is translated as CASSLGISANEQFF.

There are a few counts of this clonotype. The rearrangement uses TRBV6-4 and TRBJ2-4; 13 bases agree with TRBD2. The end of the DNA aligns better with TRBJ2-5, so the J call may be wrong. CDR3 length: 15 residues. The germline CDR1 and CDR2 sequences are MRHNA and SNTAGT. The CDR3 DNA sequence: TGTGCCAGCAGCGAAAGGACTAGCGGGAGCGGGACCCAGTACTTC. Translating gives CASSERTSGSGTQYF.

The chain links TRBV7-8 to TRBJ2-5, with D tentatively TRBD1 (5 bases). The CDR3 consists of 20 residues. V lost 1 base and J 4 bases, leaving 28 bases between the germline ends. The V gene's germline CDR1 is SGHVS and CDR2 FQNEAQ. The CDR3 is CASSLGGRKSGIFLRETQYF. For the CDR3, the DNA is TGTGCCAGCAGCTTAGGGGGTAGAAAGTCAGGGATTTTCTTGCGAGAGACCCAGTACTTC. Supplemented by reference TRBV7-8 and TRBJ2-5, the full variable domain reads GAGVSQSPRYKVAKRGQDVALRCDPISGHVSLFWYQQALGQGPEFLTYFQNEAQLDKSGLPSDRFFAERPEGSVSTLKIQRTQQEDSAVYLCASSLGGRKSGIFLRETQYFGPGTRLLVL.

The V and J genes are TRBV24-1 and TRBJ2-7; D gene unclear. Deletions cut 6 bases from V and 9 bases from J, with 14 bases between. Germline values: CDR1 KGHDR, CDR2 SFDVKD. The CDR3 has 12 amino acids. Written as DNA, the CDR3 is TGTGCCACCAGTACCCAAATCGATGTGCAGTACTTC. Residues: CATSTQIDVQYF.

This chain joins TRBV25-1 and TRBJ2-1; D may be TRBD2 (7 bases). Germline values: CDR1 MGHDK, CDR2 SYGVNS. Trimming left V 6 bases short and J 0 bases short, with 15 bases between. The CDR3 has 16 amino acids. The CDR3 region is CASSQRGANSYNEQFF. CDR3 in DNA: TGTGCCAGCAGCCAACGGGGGGCCAACTCCTACAATGAGCAGTTCTTC.

The V and J genes are TRBV11-2 and TRBJ2-5; 14 nucleotides match TRBD2. Germline CDR1 and CDR2: SGHAT and FQNNGV. After removal of 1 base from V and 6 bases from J, the junction contained 1 base not matched to a gene. This CDR3 has 15 residues. The CDR3 DNA follows: TGTGCCAGCAGCTTAGGGACTAGCGGGAGGAAGACCCAGTACTTC. Its translation: CASSLGTSGRKTQYF.

The chain links TRBV7-6 to TRBJ2-5; 7 nucleotides match TRBD1. This CDR3 is built from 17 residues. With 3 bases clipped from V and 1 base from J, the junction kept 11 bases outside the gene matches. CDR1 and CDR2 (germline): SGHVS, FNYEAQ. CDR3 coding DNA: TGTGCCAGCAGCTTTCCCCAAACGACAGGGACCCAAGAGACCCAGTACTTC. Protein: CASSFPQTTGTQETQYF.

The chain combines TRBV28 with TRBJ2-7, with 11 nucleotides matching TRBD2. Germline V CDR1 and CDR2: MDHEN, SYDVKM. The length of the CDR3 is 13 residues. This CDR3 is CVSGRASSYEQYF. CDR3 bases: TGTGTTAGCGGGAGGGCCTCCTCCTACGAGCAGTACTTC.

The chain couples TRBV28 to TRBJ2-4, with D maybe TRBD2 (7 bases). The CDR3 consists of 16 residues. Germline V CDR1 and CDR2: MDHEN, SYDVKM. V gave up 7 bases and J gave up 2 bases, with 18 bases separating them. CDR3 protein: CASTPMGGLSKNIQYF. Written as DNA, the CDR3 is TGTGCCAGCACTCCCATGGGGGGGCTGTCCAAAAACATTCAGTACTTC. The full variable domain, in which reference TRBV28 and TRBJ2-4 provide the parts outside the CDR3, is DVKVTQSSRYLVKRTGEKVFLECVQDMDHENMFWYRQDPGLGLRLIYFSYDVKMKEKGDIPEGYSVSREKKERFSLILESASTNQTSMYLCASTPMGGLSKNIQYFGAGTRLSVL.

There are a few counts of this clonotype. The V and J genes are TRBV6-2 or TRBV6-3 and TRBJ2-4; TRBD1 might be the D (6 bases). The J call may be mistaken, given a closer DNA end match to TRBJ2-7. The CDR3 contains 15 residues. Germline CDR1 MNHEY, CDR2 SVGEGT. The CDR3 nucleotides read TGTGCCAGCAGTACCATGGGGGCGACCCCCTACGAGCAGTACTTC. Translating gives CASSTMGATPYEQYF.

This chain uses TRBV12-3 or TRBV12-4 with TRBJ1-5, with a tentative D call TRBD1 (6 bases). The CDR3 spans 14 residues. With 5 bases removed from V and 5 bases from J, the gap between germline ends came to 13 bases. The CDR3 DNA reads TGTGCCAGCAGTCCCAAGGGGGTTTATCAGCCCCAGCATTTT. Translation gives CASSPKGVYQPQHF.

The V gene is TRBV20-1, the J gene TRBJ2-1; 10 bases align to TRBD2. The trim removed 7 bases at V and 7 bases at J, leaving 10 bases unmatched. The CDR3 runs 14 residues. CDR1 is DFQATT, CDR2 SNEGSKA, per germline (reference sequence). The CDR3 loop reads CSVSPSGRGNEQFF. The CDR3, as DNA: TGCAGTGTCTCTCCTAGCGGGAGAGGGAATGAGCAGTTCTTC.

The chain recombines TRBV15 with TRBJ2-1; 14 nucleotides line up with TRBD2. V lost 7 bases and J lost 10; bases outside the gene matches: 6. Germline V gene data show CDR1 as LNHNV and CDR2 as YYDKDF (reference sequence). The length of the CDR3 is 14 residues. This CDR3 is CATKKGLAGAEQFF. Written as DNA, the CDR3 is TGTGCCACCAAAAAGGGACTAGCGGGGGCGGAGCAGTTCTTC.

The chain joins TRBV13 to TRBJ2-7; maybe TRBD1 (6 bases). Germline assignment: CDR1 PRHDT and CDR2 FYEKMQ (reference sequence). With 4 bases removed from V and 1 base from J, the gap between germline ends came to 14 bases. This CDR3 is built from 15 residues. The CDR3 region has the DNA TGTGCCAGCAGCTGGGACATGGACTCTTCCTACGAGCAGTACTTC. Translated: CASSWDMDSSYEQYF. Full variable domain (missing parts from reference TRBV13 and TRBJ2-7): AAGVIQSPRHLIKEKRETATLKCYPIPRHDTVYWYQQGPGQDPQFLISFYEKMQSDKGSIPDRFSAQQFSDYHSELNMSSLELGDSALYFCASSWDMDSSYEQYFGPGTRLTVT.

The chain is built from TRBV15 and TRBJ2-4, with 9 bases identical to TRBD1. Germline V gene data show CDR1 as LNHNV and CDR2 as YYDKDF (reference sequence). The CDR3 covers 17 residues. The J segment lost 13 bases and the V segment lost 0 bases, leaving 16 bases of the junction unmatched. In DNA form, the CDR3 reads TGTGCCACCAGCAGAGACCGGGACAGGGCAGGAATGAGTGAGCAGTACTTC. It specifies CATSRDRDRAGMSEQYF.

In this sample, this clonotype turned up a few times. An end of the junction does not agree with germline; a read error may underlie this. The chain recombines TRBV12-3 or TRBV12-4 with TRBJ2-7; the match to TRBD2 covers 9 bases. CDR3 length equals 15 residues. The CDR3 nucleotides read TGTGCCAGCAGTGAGTTAGCGGGAGCTCACTACGGGCAGTACTTC. It encodes CASSELAGAHYGQYF.

There are a few counts of this clonotype. This chain uses TRBV12-3 or TRBV12-4 with TRBJ2-4; D possibly corresponds to TRBD1 (6 bases). The CDR3 is made up of 15 amino acids. V was clipped by 8 bases and J by 3 bases, with 17 bases between them. In DNA form, the CDR3 reads TGTGCCAGCCAGGGGTGGCAGGGCGGCAAAAACATTCAGTACTTC. Its protein product is CASQGWQGGKNIQYF.

A few counts support this clonotype. The chain recombines TRBV20-1 with TRBJ2-5, with 9 bases identical to TRBD2. The CDR3 has 14 amino acids. Germline CDR1 reads DFQATT; CDR2 reads SNEGSKA (reference sequence). V trimming: 4 bases; J trimming: 1 base; junction bases outside the gene matches: 4. The chain's CDR3 is CSAMRLAVQETQYF. The CDR3 region has the DNA TGCAGTGCTATGCGACTAGCGGTCCAAGAGACCCAGTACTTC.

This clonotype was counted between two and nine times. CDR3: CSAGTGVNEQYF. The CDR3 DNA reads TGCAGTGCCGGGACAGGGGTAAACGAGCAGTACTTC. V gene TRBV20-1 combines with J gene TRBJ2-7; TRBD1 agrees at 10 bases. The germline CDR1 and CDR2 sequences are DFQATT and SNEGSKA (reference sequence). V lost 6 bases, J lost 5 bases, and 4 bases stayed unmatched. The CDR3 is 12 amino acids.

This clonotype was seen once. The chain is built from TRBV7-9 and TRBJ1-2, with TRBD1 as a possible D gene (6 bases). CDR1 SEHNR and CDR2 FQNEAQ come from the germline V gene (reference sequence). V lost 4 bases, J lost 6 bases, and 18 bases lay in between. CDR3 length equals 15 residues. The CDR3 is CASSYSGAPFDGYTF. The CDR3 nucleotides are TGTGCCAGCAGCTATTCAGGGGCCCCATTCGATGGCTACACCTTC. Supplemented by reference TRBV7-9 and TRBJ1-2, the full variable domain reads DTGVSQNPRHKITKRGQNVTFRCDPISEHNRLYWYRQTLGQGPEFLTYFQNEAQLEKSRLLSDRFSAERPKGSFSTLEIQRTEQGDSAMYLCASSYSGAPFDGYTFGSGTRLTVV.

This clonotype was recorded a few times. The genes are TRBV6-2 or TRBV6-3 and TRBJ2-1; TRBD2 matches at 7 bases. There are 19 residues in the CDR3. Germline V gene sequence: CDR1 MNHEY, CDR2 SVGEGT. The trim removed 3 bases at V and 5 bases at J, leaving 19 bases unmatched. Written as DNA, the CDR3 is TGTGCCAGCAGTTATCGTCTAGCGGAACCCCAAGGGGCGGACAATGAGCAGTTCTTC. It specifies CASSYRLAEPQGADNEQFF.

V gene TRBV7-2 combines with J gene TRBJ2-1, with D maybe TRBD2 (6 bases). Trimming took off 2 bases at V and 6 bases at J, with 14 bases between the two ends. CDR1 and CDR2 (germline): SGHTA, FQGNSA. The CDR3 is 15 amino acids. The CDR3 loop is CASSLLGGPSNEQFF. DNA for the CDR3: TGTGCCAGCAGCTTACTGGGGGGTCCGTCCAATGAGCAGTTCTTC.

The chain uses TRBV4-1 and TRBJ1-2; D not resolved. The CDR3 sequence is 15 residues long. Germline values: CDR1 MGHRA, CDR2 YSYEKL. V lost 0 bases and J 4 bases, leaving 12 bases between the germline ends. The CDR3 here is CASSQDLRMGYGYTF. DNA of the CDR3: TGCGCCAGCAGCCAAGATCTACGGATGGGCTATGGCTACACCTTC.

This clonotype was counted a few times. The gene calls are TRBV12-3 or TRBV12-4 and TRBJ2-7; D call uncertain. Trimming stripped 3 bases from V and 2 bases from J, with 11 bases between. The CDR3 length is 14 residues. This chain's CDR3 is CASSFPGRPYEQYF. The CDR3 DNA follows: TGTGCCAGCAGTTTCCCCGGACGGCCCTACGAGCAGTACTTC.

This clonotype was picked up one time. The chain recombines TRBV6-5 with TRBJ2-7; 9 bases are a match to TRBD2. The CDR3 has 18 residues. Germline CDR1 MNHEY, CDR2 SVGAGI. V dropped 0 bases and J dropped 3; count of bases not matched to a gene: 12. CDR3 bases: TGTGCCAGCAGTTACTCTTCAGCGTTAGCGGGAGAATTCTACGAGCAGTACTTC. It encodes CASSYSSALAGEFYEQYF.